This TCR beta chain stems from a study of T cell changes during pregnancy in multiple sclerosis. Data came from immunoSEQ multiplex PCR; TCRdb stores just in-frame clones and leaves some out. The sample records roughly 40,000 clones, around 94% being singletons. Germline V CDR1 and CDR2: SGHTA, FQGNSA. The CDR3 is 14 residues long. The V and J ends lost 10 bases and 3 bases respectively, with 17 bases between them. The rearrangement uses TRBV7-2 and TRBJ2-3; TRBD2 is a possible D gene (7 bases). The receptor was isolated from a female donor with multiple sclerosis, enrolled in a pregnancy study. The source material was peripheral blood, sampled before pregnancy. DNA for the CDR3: TGTGCCATCGCGCGAGGGGGGGGTACAGATACGCAGTATTTT. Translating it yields CAIARGGGTDTQYF.